This TCR beta chain was captured by sequencing in a study of blood T cell repertoires in COVID-19 (dated by TCRdb to between 2020 and 2021). Broadly, across the study: Samples from collaborators originated in the United States, Italy and Spain and spanned both the acute and convalescent phases of COVID-19. The repertoires were released in a freely available public database meant as a resource for research on the immune response to SARS-CoV-2. Subjects who had been exposed to COVID-19, were actively infected with it, or had recovered from it provided the deeply sampled blood TCRbeta repertoires that made up the dataset. Where available, HLA class I and class II types were taken from metadata supplied by the sample provider and were not determined by assay-based typing. The samples were drawn from the first 160 participants of the ongoing ImmuneRACE study and from 950 to 1,500 subjects provided by 6 global collaborators. The material from the prospective study consisted of cDNA or gDNA derived from T cells, B-cell-depleted T cells, or PBMCs. Nearly every sample came with metadata listing a de-identified subject ID, COVID-19 status, age in years and sex.

TCRbeta CDR3 regions were amplified from genomic DNA using the immunoSEQ Assay, a bias-controlled multiplex PCR. The original pipeline was this. The number of nucleated cells in each sample was estimated by amplification of reference gene primers within the assay. To quantify the absolute abundance of each unique TCRbeta CDR3 rearrangement, sequence reads were collapsed and filtered. Productive Simpson clonality was computed per sample as the square root of Simpson's diversity index over productive rearrangements. TCRdb's version of the immuneACCESS table is confined to in-frame rearrangements and falls short of the full clone set. An unresolved V gene accounts for under half of the shortfall where checked; the remainder is of unknown origin. V and J calls and clone size are given by that table; D and trimming were obtained from the DNA. Within this sample are over 15,000 clones, with about 87% of them counted one time only. The ten largest clones add up to around 10% of the sample.

The paper as a whole reports these results and caveats: The amount of clinical and demographic metadata varied by source and participant and was provided uncurated.

The CDR3 numbers 13 residues from cysteine through phenylalanine. The read is trimmed to its CDR3 DNA, 39 bases read in frame from base 1. The CDR1 and CDR2 encoded by the germline V gene (reference sequence) are MNHEY and SMNVEV. V and J are trimmed by 8 bases and 1 base, and the gene matches miss 4 bases of the junction. A remark on this clone: Its antigen remains unidentified. There are no base qualities to consult, and no much larger clone falls within one base.

Whole blood was collected in K2EDTA tubes by collaborating institutions according to the institutions' own protocols. For TCRbeta analysis, collaborators shipped samples in one of three forms: frozen whole blood, isolated PBMCs, or DNA extracted from either of those sample types. This sequence uses TRBV27 and TRBJ1-2; the central 7 bases match TRBD1. The sequencing sample was made of peripheral blood. This sequence originates from a human donor in a cohort sampled during active COVID-19. This receptor has the CDR3 CASGTDYNYGYTF. The DNA sequence is TGTGCCAGCGGGACAGACTATAACTATGGCTACACCTTC.